This T cell receptor beta chain was captured in a study of blood T cell repertoires in COVID-19. The protocol was immunoSEQ multiplex PCR, while the TCRdb copy is restricted to in-frame clones and leaves out a portion. The sample holds 170,000 or so clones, approximately 83% seen once. CDR3 length: 14 residues. Trimming stripped 6 bases from V and 1 base from J, with 13 bases between. The germline gives CDR1 MNHNY, CDR2 SVGAGI (reference sequence). Material: peripheral blood. This sequence originates from a man aged 45 to 65 with active or convalescent COVID-19. The chain is built from TRBV6-6 and TRBJ2-7, with D maybe TRBD2 (5 bases). CDR3 nucleotide sequence: TGTGCCAGCAGCCCGGTGGCGGGTTCCTACGAGCAGTACTTC. Translation: CASSPVAGSYEQYF.